Listed below are T cell receptor beta chains from one sample, sequenced in a study of T cells in tuberculosis. Profiled with immunoSEQ multiplex PCR; TCRdb holds only in-frame clones, not every one. Of about 40,000 clones in the sample, roughly 95% were seen once. This sample comprised PBMCs, obtained at tuberculosis diagnosis. The receptors originated from an adult with tuberculosis. CDR3s include the opening cysteine and the closing phenylalanine or tryptophan. A D gene is named only where the DNA matches it firmly. Clone size is not always given. Where it is, it says once, few, many or a class for expanded clones.

v_gene: TRBV5-1
j_gene: TRBJ2-3
len: 15
abundance: .
d_gene: .
CDR3aa: CASSYVALGPDTQYF
CDR3nt: TGCGCCAGCAGCTATGTCGCTTTGGGCCCAGATACGCAGTATTTT

v_gene: TRBV15
j_gene: TRBJ2-1
len: 16
abundance: .
d_gene: TRBD1
CDR3aa: CATSNDRDLSYNEQFF
CDR3nt: TGTGCCACCAGCAACGACAGGGATTTGTCCTACAATGAGCAGTTCTTC

v_gene: TRBV5-8
j_gene: TRBJ1-5
len: 19
abundance: .
d_gene: TRBD1
CDR3aa: CASSPFPGQGRDSNQPQHF
CDR3nt: TGTGCCAGCAGCCCCTTTCCGGGACAGGGGAGGGATAGCAATCAGCCCCAGCATTTT

v_gene: TRBV27
j_gene: TRBJ2-3
len: 14
abundance: .
d_gene: .
CDR3aa: CASSARVDTDTQYF
CDR3nt: TGTGCCAGCAGTGCCAGGGTTGACACAGATACGCAGTATTTT

v_gene: TRBV18
j_gene: TRBJ2-3
len: 16
abundance: .
d_gene: .
CDR3aa: CASSPQSPRNTDTQYF
CDR3nt: TGTGCCAGCTCACCGCAGTCCCCGAGGAACACAGATACGCAGTATTTT

v_gene: TRBV29-1
j_gene: TRBJ2-1
len: 15
abundance: .
d_gene: TRBD1
CDR3aa: CSVARGGRGREEQFF
CDR3nt: TGCAGCGTTGCTAGGGGCGGCAGGGGGCGTGAGGAGCAGTTCTTC

v_gene: TRBV5-6
j_gene: TRBJ1-2
len: 16
abundance: .
d_gene: TRBD1
CDR3aa: CASSSTRRGRGHGYTF
CDR3nt: TGTGCCAGCAGCTCAACACGCAGGGGGCGCGGGCATGGCTACACCTTC

v_gene: TRBV6-5
j_gene: TRBJ1-6
len: 15
abundance: .
d_gene: .
CDR3aa: CASSRTGRVASPLHF
CDR3nt: TGTGCCAGCAGTCGAACCGGGAGGGTGGCTTCACCCCTCCACTTT

v_gene: TRBV9
j_gene: TRBJ2-2
len: 16
abundance: once
d_gene: TRBD2
CDR3aa: CASSVRGGANTGELFF
CDR3nt: TGTGCCAGCAGCGTACGCGGGGGGGCCAACACCGGGGAGCTGTTTTTT

v_gene: TRBV6-5
j_gene: TRBJ2-7
len: 14
abundance: .
d_gene: TRBD2
CDR3aa: CASSRGGLSYEQYF
CDR3nt: TGTGCCAGCAGCCGCGGGGGGTTATCCTACGAGCAGTACTTC

v_gene: TRBV4-1
j_gene: TRBJ1-1
len: 16
abundance: few
d_gene: TRBD1
CDR3aa: CASSQYRQGAYTEAFF
CDR3nt: TGCGCCAGCAGCCAGTACAGACAGGGCGCGTACACTGAAGCTTTCTTT

v_gene: TRBV18
j_gene: TRBJ2-5
len: 13
abundance: .
d_gene: .
CDR3aa: CASSPGRSETQYF
CDR3nt: TGTGCCAGCTCACCCGGCAGGTCTGAGACCCAGTACTTC

v_gene: TRBV6-5
j_gene: TRBJ1-5
len: 13
abundance: .
d_gene: TRBD1
CDR3aa: CASSQDRAQPQHF
CDR3nt: TGTGCCAGCAGCCAGGACAGGGCCCAGCCCCAGCATTTT

v_gene: TRBV7-2
j_gene: TRBJ1-1
len: 14
abundance: .
d_gene: .
CDR3aa: CASSLGRGNTEAFF
CDR3nt: TGTGCCAGCAGCTTAGGCAGGGGGAACACTGAAGCTTTCTTT

v_gene: TRBV5-1
j_gene: TRBJ1-4
len: 12
abundance: .
d_gene: TRBD1
CDR3aa: CASRTGSEKLFF
CDR3nt: TGCGCCAGCCGGACAGGATCTGAAAAACTGTTTTTT

v_gene: TRBV7-3
j_gene: TRBJ2-2
len: 15
abundance: .
d_gene: TRBD1
CDR3aa: CASSAGQGRTGELFF
CDR3nt: TGTGCCAGCAGCGCCGGACAGGGGCGGACCGGGGAGCTGTTTTTT

v_gene: TRBV30
j_gene: TRBJ2-1
len: 15
abundance: .
d_gene: .
CDR3aa: CARGGDISSYNEQFF
CDR3nt: TGTGCTAGGGGCGGGGATATCAGCTCCTACAATGAGCAGTTCTTC

v_gene: TRBV19
j_gene: TRBJ2-4
len: 15
abundance: .
d_gene: TRBD1
CDR3aa: CASSITGQGANIQYF
CDR3nt: TGTGCCAGTAGTATAACGGGACAGGGGGCGAACATTCAGTACTTC

v_gene: TRBV7-2
j_gene: TRBJ1-6
len: 15
abundance: once
d_gene: TRBD1
CDR3aa: CASSLPGQGSHTLHF
CDR3nt: TGTGCCAGCAGCTTACCGGGACAGGGCTCGCATACCCTCCACTTT

v_gene: TRBV5-4
j_gene: TRBJ2-1
len: 16
abundance: .
d_gene: TRBD1
CDR3aa: CASSLLVRTGGNEQFF
CDR3nt: TGTGCCAGCAGCTTGTTGGTGAGGACAGGGGGCAATGAGCAGTTCTTC

v_gene: TRBV19
j_gene: TRBJ1-2
len: 14
abundance: .
d_gene: TRBD1
CDR3aa: CASAPMTGTGGYTF
CDR3nt: TGTGCCAGTGCCCCTATGACCGGGACAGGGGGCTACACCTTC

v_gene: TRBV19
j_gene: TRBJ2-4
len: 16
abundance: .
d_gene: .
CDR3aa: CASSIWGLLAKNIQYF
CDR3nt: TGTGCCAGTAGTATTTGGGGGCTCTTAGCCAAAAACATTCAGTACTTC

v_gene: TRBV19
j_gene: TRBJ2-2
len: 17
abundance: .
d_gene: .
CDR3aa: CASSNIRGFGNTGELFF
CDR3nt: TGTGCCAGTAGTAATATTAGGGGGTTCGGGAACACCGGGGAGCTGTTTTTT

v_gene: TRBV5-1
j_gene: TRBJ1-1
len: 16
abundance: .
d_gene: TRBD1
CDR3aa: CASSLRKGAENTEAFF
CDR3nt: TGCGCCAGCAGCTTGCGGAAGGGGGCGGAGAACACTGAAGCTTTCTTT

v_gene: TRBV10-1
j_gene: TRBJ1-2
len: 13
abundance: once
d_gene: .
CDR3aa: CASSDSGVHGYTF
CDR3nt: TGCGCCAGCAGTGATTCCGGGGTCCATGGCTACACCTTC

v_gene: TRBV30
j_gene: TRBJ2-2
len: 14
abundance: .
d_gene: .
CDR3aa: CAWSHRVNTGELFF
CDR3nt: TGTGCCTGGAGTCACAGGGTTAACACCGGGGAGCTGTTTTTT

v_gene: TRBV9
j_gene: TRBJ2-1
len: 15
abundance: once
d_gene: .
CDR3aa: CASSVAQGTYNEQFF
CDR3nt: TGTGCCAGCAGCGTAGCACAGGGAACCTACAATGAGCAGTTCTTC

v_gene: TRBV6-5
j_gene: TRBJ2-7
len: 15
abundance: .
d_gene: .
CDR3aa: CASSYSSGPTYEQYF
CDR3nt: TGTGCCAGCAGTTACTCTTCAGGGCCCACTTACGAGCAGTACTTC

v_gene: TRBV6-5
j_gene: TRBJ2-5
len: 15
abundance: .
d_gene: .
CDR3aa: CASSYGRGAGETQYF
CDR3nt: TGTGCCAGCAGTTACGGACGGGGGGCCGGCGAGACCCAGTACTTC

v_gene: TRBV10-1
j_gene: TRBJ2-3
len: 13
abundance: .
d_gene: .
CDR3aa: CASSVGAGDTQYF
CDR3nt: TGCGCCAGCAGTGTAGGGGCGGGGGATACGCAGTATTTT

v_gene: TRBV28
j_gene: TRBJ1-2
len: 15
abundance: once
d_gene: TRBD1
CDR3aa: CASSSGQPRGDGYTF
CDR3nt: TGTGCCAGCAGTTCGGGACAGCCCAGGGGAGATGGCTACACCTTC

v_gene: TRBV12-5
j_gene: TRBJ2-7
len: 17
abundance: .
d_gene: TRBD2
CDR3aa: CASGSPVSGGFSYEQYF
CDR3nt: TGTGCTAGTGGTTCTCCGGTAAGCGGGGGGTTCTCCTACGAGCAGTACTTC

v_gene: TRBV14
j_gene: TRBJ2-3
len: 14
abundance: .
d_gene: TRBD2
CDR3aa: CASGEGSGFGTQYF
CDR3nt: TGTGCCAGCGGGGAGGGGTCCGGTTTCGGTACGCAGTATTTT

v_gene: TRBV2
j_gene: TRBJ2-7
len: 13
abundance: .
d_gene: .
CDR3aa: CASTPQRSYEQYF
CDR3nt: TGTGCCAGCACCCCCCAGCGCTCCTACGAGCAGTACTTC

v_gene: TRBV28
j_gene: TRBJ2-4
len: 14
abundance: .
d_gene: TRBD1
CDR3aa: CASSSAGQGTFQYF
CDR3nt: TGTGCCAGCAGCTCCGCGGGACAGGGGACATTTCAGTACTTC

v_gene: TRBV27
j_gene: TRBJ2-1
len: 16
abundance: .
d_gene: TRBD2
CDR3aa: CASSPLAGGPRYGQFF
CDR3nt: TGTGCCAGCAGTCCTCTAGCGGGGGGGCCTAGGTACGGGCAGTTCTTC

v_gene: TRBV11-3
j_gene: TRBJ1-1
len: 14
abundance: .
d_gene: .
CDR3aa: CASSKSRAGSEAFF
CDR3nt: TGTGCCAGCAGCAAAAGTAGGGCAGGGTCTGAAGCTTTCTTT

v_gene: TRBV5-8
j_gene: TRBJ2-2
len: 15
abundance: .
d_gene: .
CDR3aa: CASTRAGAYTGELFF
CDR3nt: TGTGCCAGCACTCGGGCGGGGGCGTACACCGGGGAGCTGTTTTTT

v_gene: TRBV9
j_gene: TRBJ2-3
len: 16
abundance: .
d_gene: TRBD2
CDR3aa: CASSVYAGGPLDTQYF
CDR3nt: TGTGCCAGCAGCGTTTACGCGGGGGGGCCGTTGGATACGCAGTATTTT

v_gene: TRBV7-9
j_gene: TRBJ2-5
len: 15
abundance: .
d_gene: TRBD2
CDR3aa: CASSLGQGGRETQYF
CDR3nt: TGTGCCAGCAGCTTAGGTCAGGGAGGGCGAGAGACCCAGTACTTC

v_gene: TRBV7-2
j_gene: TRBJ2-5
len: 15
abundance: .
d_gene: .
CDR3aa: CASSSRGGERQTQYF
CDR3nt: TGTGCCAGCAGCTCTAGAGGGGGGGAACGGCAGACCCAGTACTTC

v_gene: TRBV2
j_gene: TRBJ1-5
len: 14
abundance: .
d_gene: TRBD1
CDR3aa: CASSWGQSNQPQHF
CDR3nt: TGTGCCAGCAGTTGGGGACAGAGCAATCAGCCCCAGCATTTT

v_gene: TRBV15
j_gene: TRBJ1-1
len: 14
abundance: once
d_gene: TRBD1
CDR3aa: CATSDGQGDTEAFF
CDR3nt: TGTGCCACCAGCGACGGACAGGGGGACACTGAAGCTTTCTTT

v_gene: TRBV9
j_gene: TRBJ1-1
len: 13
abundance: .
d_gene: TRBD1
CDR3aa: CASSAQTGLRAFF
CDR3nt: TGTGCCAGCAGCGCACAGACAGGGCTACGAGCTTTCTTT

v_gene: TRBV2
j_gene: TRBJ2-3
len: 12
abundance: .
d_gene: .
CDR3aa: CASSPMTDTQYF
CDR3nt: TGTGCCAGCAGTCCTATGACAGATACGCAGTATTTT

v_gene: TRBV4-3
j_gene: TRBJ2-2
len: 15
abundance: .
d_gene: .
CDR3aa: CASSQDRRNTGELFF
CDR3nt: TGCGCCAGCAGCCAAGATAGGAGGAACACCGGGGAGCTGTTTTTT

v_gene: TRBV4-3
j_gene: TRBJ1-2
len: 17
abundance: .
d_gene: TRBD1
CDR3aa: CASSQAPGQGRGYGYTF
CDR3nt: TGCGCCAGCAGCCAGGCACCGGGACAGGGAAGAGGCTATGGCTACACCTTC

v_gene: TRBV5-1
j_gene: TRBJ2-7
len: 14
abundance: .
d_gene: .
CDR3aa: CASSAGAAGYEQYF
CDR3nt: TGCGCCAGCAGTGCGGGGGCCGCCGGCTACGAGCAGTACTTC

v_gene: TRBV7-3
j_gene: TRBJ2-1
len: 17
abundance: .
d_gene: TRBD2
CDR3aa: CASSLTSSGGVRNEQFF
CDR3nt: TGTGCCAGCAGCTTAACTTCTAGCGGGGGGGTCAGGAATGAGCAGTTCTTC

v_gene: TRBV18
j_gene: TRBJ2-1
len: 13
abundance: .
d_gene: .
CDR3aa: CASSTGVDNEQFF
CDR3nt: TGTGCCAGCTCTACGGGGGTAGACAATGAGCAGTTCTTC

v_gene: TRBV7-6
j_gene: TRBJ2-3
len: 17
abundance: few
d_gene: TRBD1
CDR3aa: CASSTLGQGDSTDTQYF
CDR3nt: TGTGCCAGCAGCACCTTGGGACAGGGAGACTCCACAGATACGCAGTATTTT

v_gene: TRBV5-1
j_gene: TRBJ1-2
len: 16
abundance: .
d_gene: TRBD1
CDR3aa: CASSSPVSRQGYGYTF
CDR3nt: TGCGCCAGCAGCTCGCCTGTATCGAGACAGGGATATGGCTACACCTTC

v_gene: TRBV6-1
j_gene: TRBJ1-5
len: 15
abundance: .
d_gene: TRBD1
CDR3aa: CASSITRDRVRPQHF
CDR3nt: TGTGCCAGCAGTATTACCCGGGACAGGGTGCGGCCCCAGCATTTT

v_gene: TRBV10-3
j_gene: TRBJ1-2
len: 11
abundance: .
d_gene: TRBD1
CDR3aa: CAIRSGGGYTF
CDR3nt: TGTGCCATCAGGTCAGGGGGCGGCTACACCTTC

v_gene: TRBV7-6
j_gene: TRBJ2-7
len: 17
abundance: .
d_gene: TRBD2
CDR3aa: CASSAAGGSGGFSEQYF
CDR3nt: TGTGCCAGCAGCGCGGCCGGGGGGAGCGGGGGGTTTTCCGAGCAGTACTTC

v_gene: TRBV2
j_gene: TRBJ1-2
len: 17
abundance: once
d_gene: TRBD1
CDR3aa: CASSDGQGRVANYGYTF
CDR3nt: TGTGCCAGCAGTGATGGACAGGGAAGGGTAGCTAACTATGGCTACACCTTC

v_gene: TRBV7-2
j_gene: TRBJ1-1
len: 15
abundance: .
d_gene: TRBD1
CDR3aa: CASSSSGTGNTEAFF
CDR3nt: TGTGCCAGCAGCTCATCCGGGACAGGAAACACTGAAGCTTTCTTT

v_gene: TRBV5-4
j_gene: TRBJ2-1
len: 15
abundance: .
d_gene: .
CDR3aa: CASSLQSAGTNEQFF
CDR3nt: TGTGCCAGCAGCTTGCAGTCGGCGGGAACCAATGAGCAGTTCTTC

v_gene: TRBV27
j_gene: TRBJ2-6
len: 18
abundance: .
d_gene: TRBD2
CDR3aa: CASSRGGQYLSGANVLTF
CDR3nt: TGTGCCAGCAGCCGCGGGGGGCAGTACCTCTCTGGGGCCAACGTCCTGACTTTC